This T cell receptor (beta chain) was found in a study of beta chain features in type 1 diabetes. CDR3 size: 16 residues. V was cut by 4 bases and J by 1 base, with 16 bases left in between. The germline CDR1 and CDR2 sequences are SGHDT and YYEEEE. Expressed TCRB transcripts were sequenced because the isolated RNA had all been reverse transcribed beforehand. Libraries were prepared by immunoSEQ multiplex PCR; TCRdb keeps only in-frame clonotypes and omits some of them. The sample includes some 700,000 clones, about an eighth seen only once; the top ten take 0.022%. Remarks on this clone: Its antigen is as yet unknown.

Findings of the study overall: For Type 1 diabetes patients, all four CD4+ subsets carried TCRB CDR3s that were moderately but significantly shorter.

A single heparinised draw of about 100 mL on average was taken per donor. Sorting that relied on CD45RO/CCR7/CD25/CD127/CD95/CD27 yielded CD4+ naive, central memory, regulatory and stem cell-like memory cells. This sequence originates from a man between 18 and 35 years old with type 1 diabetes. This sequence joins TRBV5-6 and TRBJ2-3; no firm D call. The sequenced material came from naive CD4+ T cells from blood. The CDR3 loop reads CASSPRRSSGTDTQYF. The CDR3 DNA follows: TGTGCCAGCAGCCCTCGGAGATCCTCGGGCACAGATACGCAGTATTTT.